The 23 T cell receptor beta chains below come from one sample, sequenced in a study of cytomegalovirus exposure and HLA in healthy donors. A multiplex PCR was run with 60 Vbeta primers and 13 Jbeta primers. Measured with immunoSEQ multiplex PCR; TCRdb has only the in-frame clones, and not every one. In the table there are a few hundred thousand clones, 80% to 90% of which are singletons. The sample consisted of PBMCs. The receptors here all came from a man aged 25 to 40 in good health and CMV-seronegative.

The chain carries TRBV27 and TRBJ2-1; 14 positions agree with TRBD2. There are 16 residues in the CDR3. Trimming cost V 7 bases and J 5 bases; bases outside gene matches: 7. The germline gives CDR1 MNHEY, CDR2 SMNVEV (reference sequence). CDR3 amino acids: CASTGLTSGGDNEQFF. The CDR3 nucleotides are TGTGCCAGCACCGGACTGACTAGCGGGGGGGACAATGAGCAGTTCTTC.

Of note for this clone: Within the sample, other DNA sequences also encode this same CDR3. The J gene is TRBJ2-2, the V gene TRBV6-4, with D possibly TRBD2 on 5 matching bases. V was shortened by 2 bases and J by 6 bases, with 7 bases between the two germline ends. This CDR3 comprises 13 residues. CDR1 and CDR2 from the germline V gene are MRHNA and SNTAGT. The CDR3 DNA sequence: TGTGCCAGCAGTGACAGGGAGTCCGGGGAGCTGTTTTTT. Translation gives CASSDRESGELFF.

V is TRBV19 and J is TRBJ1-2; maybe TRBD1 (6 bases). V was shortened by 7 bases and J by 4 bases, with 19 bases between the two germline ends. Germline lookup yields CDR1 LNHDA and CDR2 SQIVND (reference sequence). This CDR3 has 15 residues. The DNA for the CDR3 is TGTGCCAGTAATAAGGACAGCCTTAGAGGCTATGGCTACACCTTC. The encoded protein is CASNKDSLRGYGYTF.

This chain joins TRBV27 and TRBJ2-7; perhaps TRBD1 as D (6 bases). Germline CDR1 and CDR2: MNHEY and SMNVEV (reference sequence). Trimming left V 6 bases short and J 3 bases short, with 12 bases between. The CDR3 is 13 amino acids. The CDR3 region is CASRRTGIYEQYF. The CDR3 DNA follows: TGTGCCAGCAGGAGAACAGGGATCTACGAGCAGTACTTC.

The V gene is TRBV7-9, the J gene TRBJ2-3; 9 bases agree with TRBD2. The germline CDR1 and CDR2 sequences are SEHNR and FQNEAQ (reference sequence). V shed 5 bases and J 2 bases; nucleotides not matched to a gene: 5. This CDR3 is built from 15 residues. The CDR3 coding sequence is TGTGCCAGCAGCCCGACTAGCGGACCCACAGATACGCAGTATTTT. Its translation: CASSPTSGPTDTQYF. The variable domain in full, completed from reference TRBV7-9 and TRBJ2-3, reads DTGVSQNPRHKITKRGQNVTFRCDPISEHNRLYWYRQTLGQGPEFLTYFQNEAQLEKSRLLSDRFSAERPKGSFSTLEIQRTEQGDSAMYLCASSPTSGPTDTQYFGPGTRLTVL.

This clone has just one count. V gene TRBV18 combines with J gene TRBJ2-2; D ambiguous. With 3 bases removed from V and 4 bases from J, the gap between germline ends came to 6 bases. The CDR3 consists of 13 residues. Germline V gives CDR1 KGHSH, CDR2 LQKENI. CDR3 coding DNA: TGTGCCAGCTCACCTCCCGTCACCGGGGAGCTGTTTTTT. Amino acids: CASSPPVTGELFF.

This chain links TRBV4-2 with TRBJ1-4, with a possible D match to TRBD1 (5 bases). The CDR3 is 16 amino acids. V gave up 3 bases and J gave up 2 bases, with 13 bases separating them. Germline lookup yields CDR1 LGHNA and CDR2 YNFKEQ. The CDR3 nucleotides read TGTGCCAGCAGCCATGCCAGGCAGGGCACTAATGAAAAACTGTTTTTT. Its protein product is CASSHARQGTNEKLFF.

This clone was seen once. Written as DNA, the CDR3 is TGTGCCAGTTCCCTACAGGGGTCTGGGCCCTACGAGCAGTACTTC. Amino acid sequence: CASSLQGSGPYEQYF. The chain uses TRBV7-2 and TRBJ2-7; 7 nucleotides line up with TRBD1. The length of the CDR3 is 15 residues. Germline assignment: CDR1 SGHTA and CDR2 FQGNSA. V lost 9 bases, J lost 2 bases, and 13 bases stayed unmatched.

The chain has TRBV7-9 and TRBJ2-3, with D perhaps assigned TRBD1 or TRBD2 (6 bases each). The CDR3 is made up of 15 amino acids. Germline CDR1 and CDR2: SEHNR and FQNEAQ (reference sequence). Trimming cost V 5 bases and J 6 bases, with 18 bases left between them. Here the CDR3 DNA reads TGTGCCAGCAGCCTAGGGGGGCAGGTTTCGGATACGCAGTATTTT. Its translation is CASSLGGQVSDTQYF.

V and J are TRBV10-3 and TRBJ1-4; 7 bases are a match to TRBD1. CDR3 length: 13 amino acids. Germline V gene sequence: CDR1 ENHRY, CDR2 SYGVKD. V dropped 9 bases and J dropped 10; count of bases not matched to a gene: 11. The CDR3: CAISDRPSGKLFF. CDR3 DNA sequence: TGTGCCATATCGGACAGGCCATCGGGAAAACTGTTTTTT.

This chain uses TRBV28 with TRBJ2-3; possible D gene TRBD1, 6 bases. The CDR3 is 17 residues long. V was cut by 3 bases and J by 1 base, with 17 bases left in between. CDR1 MDHEN and CDR2 SYDVKM come from the germline V gene. CDR3 loop: CASSLPPQGSGTDTQYF. CDR3 sequence (DNA): TGTGCCAGCAGTTTGCCACCTCAGGGGTCTGGCACAGATACGCAGTATTTT.

The chain combines TRBV12-5 with TRBJ2-3; 7 nucleotides line up with TRBD1. V trimming: 7 bases; J trimming: 5 bases; junction bases outside the gene matches: 6. Germline V lookup: CDR1 LGHNT, CDR2 FRNRAP. The CDR3 length is 13 residues. In DNA form, the CDR3 reads TGTGCTAGTGCGTCGACAGGGAAAGATACGCAGTATTTT. Protein sequence: CASASTGKDTQYF. The entire variable domain, with the rest obtained from reference TRBV12-5 and TRBJ2-3, is as follows: DARVTQTPRHKVTEMGQEVTMRCQPILGHNTVFWYRQTMMQGLELLAYFRNRAPLDDSGMPKDRFSAEMPDATLATLKIQPSEPRDSAVYFCASASTGKDTQYFGPGTRLTVL.

The DNA for the CDR3 is TGTGCCAGCAGGGCCGGAGGGACCCAGTACTTC. Amino acid sequence: CASRAGGTQYF. This sequence joins TRBV6-6 and TRBJ2-5, with D tentatively TRBD2 (5 bases). V lost 6 bases, J lost 7 bases, and 9 bases lay in between. This CDR3 has 11 residues. Germline assignment: CDR1 MNHNY and CDR2 SVGAGI (reference sequence).

The V and J genes are TRBV13 and TRBJ1-6; 7 bases are shared with TRBD1. The CDR3 runs to 15 residues. Germline V gene sequence: CDR1 PRHDT, CDR2 FYEKMQ (reference sequence). With V trimmed by 0 bases and J by 8 bases, 4 bases remained unmatched. CDR3 in DNA: TGTGCCAGCAGCTTAGGAGACAGGGCGGATTCACCCCTCCACTTT. Translated, it gives CASSLGDRADSPLHF.

The chain has TRBV28 and TRBJ2-3, with D possibly TRBD2 on 6 matching bases. V was pared by 2 bases and J by 4 bases, with 13 bases between. The CDR3 contains 15 residues. CDR1 is MDHEN, CDR2 SYDVKM, per germline. CDR3 region: CASSLRAGGADTQYF. The CDR3 DNA is TGTGCCAGCAGTTTAAGAGCGGGTGGGGCAGATACGCAGTATTTT. The complete variable domain, with remaining parts taken from reference TRBV28 and TRBJ2-3, reads DVKVTQSSRYLVKRTGEKVFLECVQDMDHENMFWYRQDPGLGLRLIYFSYDVKMKEKGDIPEGYSVSREKKERFSLILESASTNQTSMYLCASSLRAGGADTQYFGPGTRLTVL.

The V gene is TRBV9, the J gene TRBJ1-1; D is unclear. V lost 0 bases and J 8 bases, leaving 11 bases between the germline ends. The CDR3 is 13 residues long. CDR1 SGDLS and CDR2 YYNGEE come from the germline V gene. The CDR3, as DNA: TGTGCCAGCAGCGTAGCAACCATTGGCGAAGCTTTCTTT. Translation: CASSVATIGEAFF.

V usage is TRBV4-1 and J usage is TRBJ2-7; no clear D. The CDR3 covers 16 residues. The germline V gene has CDR1 MGHRA and CDR2 YSYEKL. Trimming shortened V by 0 bases and J by 5 bases, and 17 bases separated the two germline ends. CDR3 sequence: CASSQDSSWPLDEQYF. The CDR3 nucleotides read TGCGCCAGCAGCCAAGATTCCTCATGGCCCTTGGACGAGCAGTACTTC.

This rearrangement joins TRBV13 to TRBJ2-3, with 9 bases fitting TRBD2. The V segment lost 3 bases and the J segment 4 bases; nucleotides outside the gene matches: 5. Germline V gene sequence: CDR1 PRHDT, CDR2 FYEKMQ (reference sequence). This CDR3 is built from 15 residues. The CDR3 DNA reads TGTGCCAGCAGCTTTTTTGGCGGGGGGGCAGATACGCAGTATTTT. Residues: CASSFFGGGADTQYF.

The chain carries TRBV6-5 and TRBJ2-3, with a tentative D call TRBD2 (6 bases). The CDR3 spans 15 residues. V dropped 6 bases and J dropped 2 bases, with 15 bases sitting between them. Germline V gene sequence: CDR1 MNHEY, CDR2 SVGAGI. CDR3 sequence (DNA): TGTGCCAGCAGAACAACGGGGGTAGTCACAGATACGCAGTATTTT. As protein: CASRTTGVVTDTQYF.

With respect to this clone: Other DNA sequences in this sample translate to the same CDR3. J is TRBJ2-3 and V is TRBV9, with TRBD2 matching over 11 bases. The CDR3 has 17 residues. V trimming: 0 bases; J trimming: 0 bases; junction bases outside the gene matches: 3. Looked up from germline, CDR1 is SGDLS and CDR2 is YYNGEE. CDR3 in DNA: TGTGCCAGCAGCGTAGGGCTAGCGGGGGGCAGCACAGATACGCAGTATTTT. Residues: CASSVGLAGGSTDTQYF.

This clone was detected only a few times. The chain carries TRBV4-3 and TRBJ1-4, with 9 positions matching TRBD1. The CDR3 runs 13 residues. The germline CDR1 and CDR2 sequences are LGHNA and YSLEER. J lost 6 bases, V lost 8 bases, and 4 bases had no gene match. CDR3 protein: CASHDRGDEKLFF. The CDR3 nucleotides read TGCGCCAGCCATGACAGGGGGGATGAAAAACTGTTTTTT.

The table lists this clone with a count of one. The chain carries TRBV2 and TRBJ2-3; weak D call: TRBD1 (5 bases). The V gene's germline CDR1 is SNHLY and CDR2 FYNNEI. Trimming took off 0 bases at V and 2 bases at J, with 12 bases between the two ends. The CDR3 runs 16 residues. CDR3: CASSEATASHTDTQYF. The CDR3 bases are TGTGCCAGCAGTGAAGCGACAGCTTCCCACACAGATACGCAGTATTTT.

This chain uses TRBV11-2 with TRBJ2-5; 8 bases line up with TRBD1. This CDR3 is 16 amino acids long. The germline CDR1 and CDR2 sequences are SGHAT and FQNNGV. Trimming at V came to 1 base and at J to 2 bases, leaving 6 bases not matched to a gene. In DNA, the CDR3 is TGTGCCAGCAGCTTAGGCCCCACAGGGGGGCAAGAGACCCAGTACTTC. This gives the protein CASSLGPTGGQETQYF.